The 9 T cell receptor beta chains in this list originate from one sample, sequenced in a study of blood T cell repertoires in COVID-19. Repertoires were generated with immunoSEQ multiplex PCR, while TCRdb's copy carries only in-frame clones and drops some. The sample has 200,000 to 250,000 clones, under 90% seen once. What was sequenced was peripheral blood. Receptors were obtained from a woman at least 80 years old with active or convalescent COVID-19.

The chain recombines TRBV6-5 with TRBJ1-2, with unresolved D. V lost 0 bases, J lost 0 bases, and 11 bases lay in between. CDR1 is MNHEY and CDR2 is SVGAGI in the germline V gene. The CDR3 is 16 amino acids. This CDR3 reads CASSYSIWGANYGYTF. CDR3 DNA: TGTGCCAGCAGTTACTCGATATGGGGAGCTAACTATGGCTACACCTTC.

This chain connects TRBV5-4 to TRBJ2-3, with 11 positions matching TRBD2. The ends lost 1 base at V and 3 bases at J; junction bases unmatched: 1. Germline CDR1 is SGHNT and CDR2 is YYREEE (reference sequence). The CDR3 spans 15 residues. The DNA of the CDR3 is TGTGCCAGCAGCTTGACTAGCGGGGGAACAGATACGCAGTATTTT. Translating it yields CASSLTSGGTDTQYF. Full variable domain (rest looked up from reference TRBV5-4 and TRBJ2-3): ETGVTQSPTHLIKTRGQQVTLRCSSQSGHNTVSWYQQALGQGPQFIFQYYREEENGRGNFPPRFSGLQFPNYSSELNVNALELDDSALYLCASSLTSGGTDTQYFGPGTRLTVL.

The genes are TRBV4-3 and TRBJ1-2; 9 bases are a match to TRBD1. Trimming at V came to 4 bases and at J to 4 bases, leaving 4 bases not matched to a gene. The germline V gene encodes CDR1 LGHNA and CDR2 YSLEER. This CDR3 region has 14 residues. CDR3 coding DNA: TGCGCCAGCAGCCCTGACAGGGGGATCTATGGCTACACCTTC. Amino acid sequence: CASSPDRGIYGYTF.

In this sample, this clone turned up a few times. This chain links TRBV6-1 with TRBJ2-7; D is undetermined. The CDR3 extends over 12 amino acids. V was cut by 1 base and J by 1 base, with 2 bases left in between. Per germline, CDR1 MNHNS and CDR2 SASEGT. CDR3 DNA: TGTGCCAGCAGTGAAGTATCCTACGAGCAGTACTTC. It specifies CASSEVSYEQYF.

This chain uses TRBV9 with TRBJ2-1; 14 positions match TRBD2. J gave up 4 bases and V 2 bases, and 2 bases lay outside the gene matches. The CDR3 consists of 16 residues. Per the germline V gene, CDR1 is SGDLS and CDR2 is YYNGEE. The CDR3 spells CASSVGLAGGYNEQFF. The CDR3 DNA reads TGTGCCAGCAGCGTTGGACTAGCGGGGGGTTACAATGAGCAGTTCTTC.

This clone appeared many times. This rearrangement joins TRBV6-2 or TRBV6-3 to TRBJ1-5; D call uncertain. Trimming took 6 bases from V and 2 from J, leaving 14 bases between them. This CDR3 has 15 amino acids. Germline V gives CDR1 MNHEY, CDR2 SVGEGT. This chain's CDR3 is CASSPRGEGNQPQHF. CDR3 nucleotide sequence: TGTGCCAGCAGCCCTCGCGGGGAGGGCAATCAGCCCCAGCATTTT.

This clone was detected only a few times. Other DNA variants within this sample encode the same CDR3. The J gene is TRBJ2-3, the V gene TRBV18; 9 nucleotides agree with TRBD1. With 3 bases clipped from V and 4 bases from J, the junction kept 5 bases outside the gene matches. CDR1 is KGHSH and CDR2 is LQKENI in the germline V gene. CDR3 length: 15 amino acids. The CDR3 DNA is TGTGCCAGCTCACCCCCGGGACAGGGCTCAGATACGCAGTATTTT. Protein sequence: CASSPPGQGSDTQYF.

This clone was seen a single time. The chain employs TRBV18 and TRBJ2-7, with 10 bases matching TRBD1. The CDR3 totals 15 residues. Germline V CDR1 and CDR2: KGHSH, LQKENI. V trimming: 3 bases; J trimming: 4 bases; junction bases outside the gene matches: 6. CDR3 amino acids: CASSPETGGKYEQYF. The CDR3 DNA reads as TGTGCCAGCTCACCCGAGACAGGGGGCAAATACGAGCAGTACTTC.

The V gene is TRBV5-4, the J gene TRBJ2-1, with 8 bases aligning to TRBD2. Trimming at V came to 4 bases and at J to 4 bases, leaving 10 bases not matched to a gene. There are 16 residues in the CDR3. Germline-derived CDR1 and CDR2 are SGHNT and YYREEE (reference sequence). The CDR3 nucleotides are TGTGCCAGCAGCAGCAGTCAGCGGGGGCTATACAATGAGCAGTTCTTC. Amino acids: CASSSSQRGLYNEQFF.